Shown below are 11 T cell receptor beta chains from a single sample sequenced in a study of early T cells in non-severe SARS-CoV-2 infection. TCRdb fed the 5' RACE reads into MiXCR, producing one record per CDR3 protein. The table has 35,000 to 45,000 distinct CDR3 sequences, over 9% seen once. Sequences were obtained from whole blood. The receptor set was obtained from an adult who was a healthcare worker with PCR-confirmed SARS-CoV-2 infection or an uninfected control (not recorded which).

V and J are TRBV25-1 and TRBJ2-7; D is uncertain. There are 13 residues in the CDR3. The germline gives CDR1 MGHDK, CDR2 SYGVNS. Trimming shortened V by 2 bases and J by 3 bases, and 8 bases separated the two germline ends. Written as DNA, the CDR3 is TGTGCCAGCAGTGAAGGTTACGGCTACGAGCAGTACTTC. This sequence encodes CASSEGYGYEQYF.

The chain employs TRBV20-1 and TRBJ2-7, with D possibly being TRBD2 (5 bases). The germline gives CDR1 DFQATT, CDR2 SNEGSKA (reference sequence). V dropped 6 bases and J dropped 6 bases, with 21 bases sitting between them. The CDR3 has 14 residues. In nucleotides, the CDR3 is TGCAGTGCCCCCTTTAATGAGGGTTTCATCGAGCAGTACTTC. Amino acid sequence: CSAPFNEGFIEQYF.

This clonotype was counted many times. V is TRBV4-3 and J is TRBJ2-7, with unresolved D. CDR3 size: 16 residues. Germline assignment: CDR1 LGHNA and CDR2 YSLEER. Trimming removed 3 bases at V and 4 bases at J, with 19 bases between. The CDR3 nucleotides read TGCGCCAGCAGCCAGATTGGTTCCCCTTCGGTTTACGAGCAGTACTTC. It codes for CASSQIGSPSVYEQYF.

This clonotype was found a few times. This rearrangement joins TRBV5-4 to TRBJ2-5; D is perhaps TRBD1 or TRBD2 (6 bases each). V gave up 4 bases and J gave up 5 bases, with 24 bases separating them. Germline CDR1 and CDR2: SGHNT and YYREEE (reference sequence). This CDR3 has 17 amino acids. The CDR3 loop is CASSVQFRGRGGETQYF. CDR3 sequence (DNA): TGTGCCAGCAGCGTCCAGTTTCGGGGCAGGGGAGGTGAGACCCAGTACTTC.

This clonotype was counted many times. The chain uses TRBV18 and TRBJ2-1, with 10 bases lining up with TRBD1. Germline V gene lookup returns CDR1 KGHSH and CDR2 LQKENI. The CDR3 length is 15 residues. Unmatched junction bases numbered 11, after V lost 8 bases and J lost 7 bases. The CDR3 sequence is CASQSGTGAKNEQFF. CDR3 in DNA: TGTGCCAGCCAATCCGGGACAGGGGCGAAAAATGAGCAGTTCTTC. Complete variable domain (other parts from reference TRBV18 and TRBJ2-1): NAGVMQNPRHLVRRRGQEARLRCSPMKGHSHVYWYRQLPEEGLKFMVYLQKENIIDESGMPKERFSAEFPKEGPSILRIQQVVRGDSAAYFCASQSGTGAKNEQFFGPGTRLTVL.

The chain employs TRBV7-2 and TRBJ1-5, with 9 nucleotides matching TRBD1. Germline V gene lookup returns CDR1 SGHTA and CDR2 FQGNSA. V dropped 4 bases and J dropped 5; count of bases not matched to a gene: 6. The CDR3 sequence is 15 residues long. The CDR3 loop is CASSSEQGADQPQHF. CDR3 in DNA: TGTGCCAGCAGCTCAGAACAGGGGGCGGATCAGCCCCAGCATTTT.

The gene calls are TRBV11-2 and TRBJ2-3, with a possible D match to TRBD1 (6 bases). This CDR3 comprises 15 residues. Germline CDR1 reads SGHAT; CDR2 reads FQNNGV. V gave up 5 bases and J gave up 2 bases, with 14 bases separating them. CDR3 region: CASSPGTKNTDTQYF. DNA of the CDR3: TGTGCCAGCAGCCCCGGGACAAAGAACACAGATACGCAGTATTTT.

This clonotype was seen ten or more times. This chain joins TRBV29-1 and TRBJ2-2, with 8 bases lining up with TRBD1. This CDR3 contains 14 residues. The V segment lost 2 bases and the J segment 6 bases; nucleotides outside the gene matches: 5. CDR1 SQVTM and CDR2 ANQGSEA come from the germline V gene. The DNA for the CDR3 is TGCAGCGTTGAATCGACAGGGGTAGCCGGGGAGCTGTTTTTT. Protein sequence: CSVESTGVAGELFF.

This clonotype occurred a few times. V usage is TRBV6-4 and J usage is TRBJ1-1, with unresolved D. Germline V CDR1 and CDR2: MRHNA, SNTAGT. The CDR3 contains 12 residues. Trimming removed 2 bases at V and 9 bases at J, with 10 bases between. The CDR3, as DNA: TGTGCCAGCAGTGACGTTGTCGGACAAGCTTTCTTT. Its translation: CASSDVVGQAFF.

This sequence joins TRBV5-5 and TRBJ2-7; 8 bases are a match to TRBD2. CDR1 SGHKS and CDR2 YYEKEE come from the germline V gene (reference sequence). CDR3 length: 16 amino acids. Losses at the gene ends were 5 bases for V and 2 bases for J; bases not matched to a gene: 12. The CDR3 here is CASRTGLDAPPYEQYF. CDR3 nucleotides: TGTGCCAGCAGAACGGGACTAGATGCCCCCCCCTACGAGCAGTACTTC.

The sample holds many counts of this clonotype. The J gene is TRBJ2-5, the V gene TRBV29-1; 10 bases line up with TRBD1. The CDR3 covers 15 residues. Germline V lookup: CDR1 SQVTM, CDR2 ANQGSEA. Trimming at V came to 1 base and at J to 6 bases, leaving 8 bases not matched to a gene. CDR3: CSVEAFDRGQKTQYF. CDR3 sequence (DNA): TGCAGCGTTGAAGCTTTCGACAGGGGGCAGAAGACCCAGTACTTC.